The sequence of this T cell receptor (beta chain) was determined in a study of T cell responses to AZD1222 COVID-19 vaccine. Pooled together were second doses at about 4 or about 12 weeks. Produced via immunoSEQ multiplex PCR; TCRdb's table is partial and in-frame only. The data show more than 110,000 clones, more than 75% seen once. Concerning this clone itself: Its antigen remains unidentified.

Findings and caveats of the study: Repertoire collection took place solely once the T cell response had peaked. Spike-specific TCR breadth and depth rose after two AZD1222 doses.

This TCR derives from an adult who received the AZD1222 COVID-19 vaccine. The sample consisted of peripheral blood, taken 28 days after the second AZD1222 dose.

Here the CDR3 reads CASSPREDEQFF. In DNA, the CDR3 is TGTGCCAGCTCACCGCGGGAGGATGAGCAGTTCTTC. The rearrangement joins TRBV18 to TRBJ2-1; 8 bases map to TRBD2. The CDR3 extends over 12 amino acids. Trimming cost V 3 bases and J 8 bases; bases outside gene matches: 0. The V gene's germline CDR1 is KGHSH and CDR2 LQKENI.